One sample yielded the 31 T cell receptor beta chains listed below, sequenced in a study of T cell responses to AZD1222 COVID-19 vaccine. Using immunoSEQ multiplex PCR, the repertoire was profiled, and TCRdb retains in-frame clones only, with some absent. In the table there are 150,000 to 200,000 clones, around 93% of which are singletons. The sequencing here drew on peripheral blood, taken on day 0 of AZD1222 vaccination. The receptor set was obtained from an adult in good health.

Note on this clone: Distinct nucleotide sequences in the sample also encode this CDR3. The chain has TRBV11-2 and TRBJ2-7; TRBD2 matches at 10 bases. Germline V gene data show CDR1 as SGHAT and CDR2 as FQNNGV. Losses at the gene ends were 1 base for V and 7 bases for J; bases not matched to a gene: 4. The CDR3 contains 14 residues. The CDR3: CASSLGLAGDEQYF. The CDR3 DNA reads as TGTGCCAGCAGCTTAGGTCTAGCGGGAGATGAGCAGTACTTC.

The gene calls are TRBV19 and TRBJ2-2; D possibly uses TRBD1 or TRBD2 (5 bases each). Germline CDR1 is LNHDA and CDR2 is SQIVND (reference sequence). CDR3 length equals 16 residues. V lost 3 bases and J lost 0, with 11 bases in between. The CDR3 DNA reads TGTGCCAGTAGTATCAGGGACGGAGCGAACACCGGGGAGCTGTTTTTT. It specifies CASSIRDGANTGELFF. Variable domain in full (rest from reference TRBV19 and TRBJ2-2): DGGITQSPKYLFRKEGQNVTLSCEQNLNHDAMYWYRQDPGQGLRLIYYSQIVNDFQKGDIAEGYSVSREKKESFPLTVTSAQKNPTAFYLCASSIRDGANTGELFFGEGSRLTVL.

CDR3 loop: CASSVVGHPSYEQYF. In nucleotides, the CDR3 is TGTGCCAGCAGCGTAGTTGGACATCCCTCCTACGAGCAGTACTTC. The chain uses TRBV9 and TRBJ2-7; weak D call: TRBD1 (5 bases). The CDR3 is made up of 15 amino acids. Germline loops: CDR1 SGDLS, CDR2 YYNGEE. Trimming removed 0 bases at V and 0 bases at J, with 10 bases between.

The chain combines TRBV30 with TRBJ1-4; 9 positions match TRBD1. Germline CDR1 reads GTSNPN; CDR2 reads SVGIG (reference sequence). The CDR3 has 13 amino acids. Germline trimming cut 4 bases from V and 8 bases from J; bases unmatched to any gene: 5. CDR3 sequence reads: CAWTYRGQEKLFF. The DNA for the CDR3 is TGTGCCTGGACCTACAGGGGGCAGGAAAAACTGTTTTTT.

Details on this clone: The same CDR3 arises from other DNA sequences in this sample as well. V gene TRBV28 combines with J gene TRBJ1-5, with TRBD1 matching 7 bases. Germline-derived CDR1 and CDR2 are MDHEN and SYDVKM. With V trimmed by 3 bases and J by 2 bases, 1 base remained unmatched. The CDR3 covers 14 residues. The CDR3 DNA reads TGTGCCAGCAGTTTTGGGACAGGCAATCAGCCCCAGCATTTT. Translation gives CASSFGTGNQPQHF.

The chain links TRBV6-5 to TRBJ1-1, with TRBD1 identical over 10 bases. This CDR3 spans 14 amino acids. J gave up 4 bases and V 6 bases, and 5 bases lay outside the gene matches. The germline CDR1 and CDR2 sequences are MNHEY and SVGAGI. The CDR3 nucleotides are TGTGCCAGCAGATTCAGGACAGGGGGCACTGAAGCTTTCTTT. Translated: CASRFRTGGTEAFF.

This clone has a single count. This chain links TRBV6-5 with TRBJ1-5, with a weak D call TRBD1 (6 bases). This CDR3 comprises 15 residues. V lost 6 bases, J lost 7 bases, and 19 bases lay in between. Germline values: CDR1 MNHEY, CDR2 SVGAGI. As DNA, the CDR3 is TGTGCCAGCAGACCTTACACAGGGCTGGGGCAGCCCCAGCATTTT. Translated: CASRPYTGLGQPQHF.

The chain has TRBV9 and TRBJ1-3; the match to TRBD1 covers 9 bases. CDR1 and CDR2 (germline): SGDLS, YYNGEE. CDR3 length: 18 residues. The trim removed 0 bases at V and 0 bases at J, leaving 7 bases unmatched. CDR3 residues: CASSVDPGTGSSGNTIYF. CDR3 in DNA: TGTGCCAGCAGCGTAGATCCTGGGACAGGGAGCTCTGGAAACACCATATATTTT. Full variable domain (outside the CDR3, taken from reference TRBV9 and TRBJ1-3): DSGVTQTPKHLITATGQRVTLRCSPRSGDLSVYWYQQSLDQGLQFLIQYYNGEERAKGNILERFSAQQFPDLHSELNLSSLELGDSALYFCASSVDPGTGSSGNTIYFGEGSWLTVV.

This clone was seen only a few times. The chain recombines TRBV5-6 with TRBJ1-1; a possible D gene is TRBD1 (5 bases). Looked up from germline, CDR1 is SGHDT and CDR2 is YYEEEE. V lost 3 bases and J lost 0, with 12 bases in between. The CDR3 length is 15 residues. Written as DNA, the CDR3 is TGTGCCAGCAGCTGGGGGACGGTTTTGAACACTGAAGCTTTCTTT. Protein sequence: CASSWGTVLNTEAFF.

This clone showed up just once. V usage is TRBV4-2 and J usage is TRBJ2-7, with D unclear. Trimming left V 0 bases short and J 6 bases short, with 9 bases between. Germline values: CDR1 LGHNA, CDR2 YNFKEQ. The CDR3 loop spans 13 amino acids. The CDR3 reads CASSQDFSSEQYF. CDR3 coding DNA: TGTGCCAGCAGCCAAGACTTCAGTTCCGAGCAGTACTTC.

The chain is built from TRBV5-1 and TRBJ2-7, with 14 positions matching TRBD2. CDR1 and CDR2 from the germline V gene are SGHRS and YFSETQ. V gave up 0 bases and J gave up 4 bases; unmatched junction bases: 3. The CDR3 has 16 residues. CDR3 sequence: CASSLGGLAGVYEQYF. Written as DNA, the CDR3 is TGCGCCAGCAGCTTGGGGGGACTAGCGGGAGTTTACGAGCAGTACTTC.

The chain employs TRBV28 and TRBJ1-1; D may be TRBD1 (6 bases). The CDR3 is made up of 15 amino acids. Germline V CDR1 and CDR2: MDHEN, SYDVKM. V lost 6 bases to trimming and J lost 5 bases, with 19 bases between them. CDR3 amino acids: CASSSNTGLGTEAFF. The CDR3 DNA sequence: TGTGCCAGCAGCTCTAATACAGGGTTGGGAACTGAAGCTTTCTTT.

This sequence joins TRBV12-3 or TRBV12-4 and TRBJ2-3, with TRBD1 matching over 9 bases. CDR3 length: 13 amino acids. V trimming: 6 bases; J trimming: 8 bases; junction bases outside the gene matches: 6. CDR3 loop: CASRVQGAPTQYF. The CDR3 DNA reads TGTGCCAGCAGAGTACAGGGGGCGCCTACGCAGTATTTT.

The V and J genes are TRBV29-1 and TRBJ2-1, with 7 bases fitting TRBD2. CDR1 and CDR2 from the germline V gene are SQVTM and ANQGSEA. CDR3 size: 14 residues. V shed 2 bases, J shed 0 bases, and the junction held 1 base outside the gene matches. CDR3: CSVERGDSYNEQFF. The CDR3 DNA sequence: TGCAGCGTTGAACGGGGGGACTCCTACAATGAGCAGTTCTTC.

The V and J genes are TRBV19 and TRBJ1-5; 7 nucleotides line up with TRBD1. This CDR3 is 12 amino acids long. J was trimmed by 5 bases and V by 9 bases; bases with no gene match: 4. Germline V CDR1 and CDR2: LNHDA, SQIVND (reference sequence). Here the CDR3 reads CASRTGYQPQHF. As DNA, the CDR3 is TGTGCCAGCCGGACAGGTTATCAGCCCCAGCATTTT. Based on the CDR3 plus reference TRBV19 and TRBJ1-5, the full variable domain is DGGITQSPKYLFRKEGQNVTLSCEQNLNHDAMYWYRQDPGQGLRLIYYSQIVNDFQKGDIAEGYSVSREKKESFPLTVTSAQKNPTAFYLCASRTGYQPQHFGDGTRLSIL.

With respect to this clone: Other DNA sequences in the same sample also yield this CDR3. The chain is built from TRBV9 and TRBJ2-7; D is ambiguous. V was clipped by 0 bases and J by 6 bases, with 7 bases between them. This CDR3 is 12 amino acids long. Germline CDR1 SGDLS, CDR2 YYNGEE. CDR3: CASSVEGSEQYF. The CDR3 nucleotides are TGTGCCAGCAGCGTAGAAGGGTCCGAGCAGTACTTC.

This rearrangement joins TRBV6-1 to TRBJ1-5; a possible D gene is TRBD1 (6 bases). The germline V and J ends were trimmed by 1 base and 6 bases, with 7 bases remaining between them. CDR1 MNHNS and CDR2 SASEGT come from the germline V gene. The CDR3 runs to 13 residues. The CDR3 DNA reads as TGTGCCAGCAGTGAAGACAGGGTTCAGCCCCAGCATTTT. It translates to CASSEDRVQPQHF.

This CDR3 is CASSPSGQGYEKLFF. CDR3 DNA: TGTGCCAGCAGTCCGTCGGGACAGGGGTACGAAAAACTGTTTTTT. The rearrangement uses TRBV7-2 and TRBJ1-4; the match to TRBD1 covers 10 bases. CDR1 is SGHTA, CDR2 FQGNSA, per germline. With V trimmed by 6 bases and J by 8 bases, 9 bases remained unmatched. The CDR3 is 15 residues long.

This chain connects TRBV29-1 to TRBJ1-4; the D is unclear. Germline CDR1 and CDR2: SQVTM and ANQGSEA. V lost 3 bases to trimming and J lost 12 bases, with 14 bases between them. The CDR3 consists of 12 residues. The CDR3 region is CSVDWEGYELFF. The CDR3 DNA sequence: TGCAGCGTTGATTGGGAAGGTTACGAACTGTTTTTT.

The chain employs TRBV19 and TRBJ1-2; no firm D call. From germline, CDR1 is LNHDA and CDR2 SQIVND (reference sequence). The CDR3 loop spans 18 amino acids. V was cut by 3 bases and J by 7 bases, with 27 bases left in between. CDR3 DNA sequence: TGTGCCAGTAGTATTCCCCTTGAGGGTCCCTTCGAGGTTGGTGGCTACACCTTC. Its protein product is CASSIPLEGPFEVGGYTF.

The CDR3 nucleotides are TGTGCTAGTGGTGGGCAGCGTAACACTGAAGCTTTCTTT. It encodes CASGGQRNTEAFF. The chain uses TRBV12-5 and TRBJ1-1; D is unresolved. Germline lookup yields CDR1 LGHNT and CDR2 FRNRAP. V lost 5 bases, J lost 2 bases, and 9 bases lay in between. The CDR3 is 13 amino acids. Filled out from reference TRBV12-5 and TRBJ1-1, the complete variable domain reads DARVTQTPRHKVTEMGQEVTMRCQPILGHNTVFWYRQTMMQGLELLAYFRNRAPLDDSGMPKDRFSAEMPDATLATLKIQPSEPRDSAVYFCASGGQRNTEAFFGQGTRLTVV.

A few counts support this clone. The chain links TRBV7-2 to TRBJ1-1; tentatively, D is TRBD1 (6 bases). V was shortened by 0 bases and J by 5 bases, with 16 bases between the two germline ends. Germline values: CDR1 SGHTA, CDR2 FQGNSA. The CDR3 is 16 amino acids. The CDR3 region has the DNA TGTGCCAGCAGCTTAGCGTCGAACAGGGCAGGGACTGAAGCTTTCTTT. This sequence encodes CASSLASNRAGTEAFF.

V usage is TRBV4-1 and J usage is TRBJ1-1; D is uncertain. The CDR3 spans 15 residues. CDR1 is MGHRA, CDR2 YSYEKL, per germline. V lost 0 bases, J lost 0 bases, and 8 bases lay in between. In DNA, the CDR3 is TGCGCCAGCAGCCAAGAAGGTCTGGTGAACACTGAAGCTTTCTTT. Residues: CASSQEGLVNTEAFF.

This clone was recorded a few times. This chain connects TRBV11-3 to TRBJ2-7; possible D gene TRBD1, 6 bases. The germline V gene encodes CDR1 SGHNT and CDR2 YENEEA. The CDR3 runs to 14 residues. Trimming left V 3 bases short and J 4 bases short, with 13 bases between. CDR3 residues: CASSFSHREYEQYF. The CDR3 DNA reads TGTGCCAGCAGCTTTTCTCACAGGGAGTACGAGCAGTACTTC. The full variable domain, with the rest looked up from reference TRBV11-3 and TRBJ2-7, is EAGVVQSPRYKIIEKKQPVAFWCNPISGHNTLYWYLQNLGQGPELLIRYENEEAVDDSQLPKDRFSAERLKGVDSTLKIQPAELGDSAVYLCASSFSHREYEQYFGPGTRLTVT.

The gene calls are TRBV10-3 and TRBJ2-1; no clear D. The V gene's germline CDR1 is ENHRY and CDR2 SYGVKD. V was trimmed by 0 bases and J by 2 bases, leaving 11 bases between them. The CDR3 extends over 16 amino acids. CDR3 region: CAISESKSPPYNEQFF. CDR3 bases: TGTGCCATCAGTGAGTCTAAGTCACCCCCCTACAATGAGCAGTTCTTC.

The rearrangement joins TRBV12-3 or TRBV12-4 to TRBJ2-5; D may be TRBD1 (6 bases). The CDR3 is 13 amino acids. The V and J ends lost 7 bases and 2 bases respectively, with 11 bases between them. CDR3 loop: CASNYGQQETQYF. CDR3 nucleotide sequence: TGTGCCAGCAATTACGGACAGCAAGAGACCCAGTACTTC.

Only one count was recorded for this clone. The chain combines TRBV7-3 with TRBJ1-1; the D gene is possibly TRBD1 (5 bases). The CDR3 length is 15 residues. Per the germline V gene, CDR1 is SGHTA and CDR2 is FQGTGA. V was clipped by 7 bases and J by 5 bases, with 20 bases between them. The CDR3 sequence is CASTQTGVGVTEAFF. DNA for the CDR3: TGTGCCAGCACCCAAACGGGGGTAGGTGTTACTGAAGCTTTCTTT.

The chain employs TRBV28 and TRBJ1-5; 9 nucleotides agree with TRBD1. Germline trimming cut 5 bases from V and 3 bases from J; bases unmatched to any gene: 5. The CDR3 is 15 amino acids. The germline V gene has CDR1 MDHEN and CDR2 SYDVKM. The CDR3 DNA follows: TGTGCCAGCAGTCAGACAGGGGGGTCCAATCAGCCCCAGCATTTT. Amino acids: CASSQTGGSNQPQHF.

V usage is TRBV28 and J usage is TRBJ2-2; no clear D. The CDR3 is 12 residues long. Germline values: CDR1 MDHEN, CDR2 SYDVKM. The germline V and J ends were trimmed by 1 base and 6 bases, with 3 bases remaining between them. The CDR3 is CASSLLPGELFF. CDR3 DNA: TGTGCCAGCAGTTTATTACCCGGGGAGCTGTTTTTT.

Only one count was recorded for this clone. Here the CDR3 reads CASSLGLRGTDTQYF. The CDR3 region has the DNA TGCGCCAGCAGCTTGGGCCTTAGGGGGACAGATACGCAGTATTTT. The chain joins TRBV5-1 to TRBJ2-3, with TRBD1 as a possible D gene (6 bases). The V gene's germline CDR1 is SGHRS and CDR2 YFSETQ. The CDR3 is 15 amino acids. With 0 bases removed from V and 3 bases from J, the gap between germline ends came to 11 bases.

The table lists this clone with a count of one. The chain joins TRBV19 to TRBJ2-1; D not certain. The CDR3 extends over 15 amino acids. Germline V gene lookup returns CDR1 LNHDA and CDR2 SQIVND (reference sequence). Trimming took 9 bases from V and 0 from J, leaving 15 bases between them. The CDR3 spells CASRPPWDSYNEQFF. The CDR3 DNA sequence: TGTGCCAGCAGACCCCCTTGGGACTCCTACAATGAGCAGTTCTTC.